This TCR beta chain was captured in a study of T cells in Graves' hyperthyroidism and ophthalmopathy. Study summary: Peripheral blood specimens were obtained at initial diagnosis, prior to any treatment.

Germline V lookup: CDR1 GTSNPN, CDR2 SVGIG (reference sequence). There are 14 residues in the CDR3. The V segment lost 5 bases and the J segment 4 bases; nucleotides outside the gene matches: 5. This clonotype was seen repeatedly, ten times or more. Its antigen is not known. Findings and caveats of the study: In simple terms, a model built on 13 V-J features told ophthalmopathy apart from stable hyperthyroidism. Blood shared most expanded thyroid clonotypes above 0.001.

TCR beta CDR3 regions were amplified from RNA. The study used the HTBI primer set for a first-round RT-PCR of the TCR CDR3. One entry per CDR3 protein results from TCRdb running MiXCR on the multiplex PCR reads. The data hold around 500,000 distinct CDR3 sequences, with 14% observed a single time. The sequence derives from a woman aged 35 to 49 with Graves' hyperthyroidism. Sample: blood. The chain has TRBV30 and TRBJ2-1, with 10 bases matching TRBD2. CDR3 amino acids: CAWGGLAKYNEQFF. DNA of the CDR3: TGTGCCTGGGGGGGACTAGCGAAATACAATGAGCAGTTCTTC.